These 25 T cell receptor beta chains were sequenced from one sample in a study of blood T cell repertoires in COVID-19. TCRdb keeps only in-frame clones here, not all; method: immunoSEQ multiplex PCR. The sample has 330,000 or so clones, around 87% seen once. Material: PBMCs or T cells enriched from blood (not recorded which). These receptors all stem from a man aged 35-49 years in a cohort exposed to, infected with or recovered from COVID-19 (not recorded which).

CDR3 loop: CASSPGTLIGYTF. CDR3 bases: TGCGCCAGCAGCCCCGGGACACTTATTGGCTACACCTTC. The chain combines TRBV5-1 with TRBJ1-2, with a possible D match to TRBD1 (6 bases). The CDR3 extends over 13 amino acids. Looked up from germline, CDR1 is SGHRS and CDR2 is YFSETQ. Between the trimmed V and J ends, which lost 4 bases and 7 bases, there was a span of 14 bases.

The gene calls are TRBV11-2 and TRBJ1-1, with unresolved D. Trimming pared 0 bases from V and 5 bases from J, leaving 7 bases between. The V gene's germline CDR1 is SGHAT and CDR2 FQNNGV. CDR3 length: 13 residues. The CDR3 nucleotides read TGTGCCAGCAGCTTAGATCCCGCGACTGAAGCTTTCTTT. Its protein product is CASSLDPATEAFF.

The chain joins TRBV7-9 to TRBJ1-1, with 9 nucleotides matching TRBD1. From germline, CDR1 is SEHNR and CDR2 FQNEAQ (reference sequence). V was pared by 8 bases and J by 0 bases, with 7 bases of the junction left unmatched. CDR3 size: 15 residues. In DNA form, the CDR3 reads TGTGCCAGCCTCTCCCGGGACAGGGTGAACACTGAAGCTTTCTTT. This gives the protein CASLSRDRVNTEAFF. The whole variable domain, remainder taken from reference TRBV7-9 and TRBJ1-1, is DTGVSQNPRHKITKRGQNVTFRCDPISEHNRLYWYRQTLGQGPEFLTYFQNEAQLEKSRLLSDRFSAERPKGSFSTLEIQRTEQGDSAMYLCASLSRDRVNTEAFFGQGTRLTVV.

V and J are TRBV5-4 and TRBJ1-2, with D perhaps TRBD1 (5 bases). CDR1 SGHNT and CDR2 YYREEE come from the germline V gene (reference sequence). V gave up 3 bases and J gave up 0 bases, with 15 bases separating them. The CDR3 covers 16 residues. The CDR3 reads CASSSGAGEPNYGYTF. CDR3 bases: TGTGCCAGCAGCTCCGGGGCGGGGGAACCTAACTATGGCTACACCTTC.

The chain employs TRBV15 and TRBJ2-6; D possibly corresponds to TRBD2 (5 bases). Deletions cut 5 bases from V and 4 bases from J, with 12 bases between. Germline CDR1 is LNHNV and CDR2 is YYDKDF (reference sequence). The CDR3 sequence is 15 residues long. The CDR3, as DNA: TGTGCCACCAGCGTCCCCGGGGTCGGGGCCAACGTCCTGACTTTC. This encodes CATSVPGVGANVLTF.

This chain joins TRBV30 and TRBJ2-1, with D possibly matching TRBD1 (6 bases). The CDR3 consists of 14 residues. Germline V gene data show CDR1 as GTSNPN and CDR2 as SVGIG (reference sequence). Trimming pared 3 bases from V and 6 bases from J, leaving 15 bases between. As DNA, the CDR3 is TGTGCCTGGAGGGGAAGGGGGTCCGCCAATGAGCAGTTCTTC. Protein sequence: CAWRGRGSANEQFF. Full variable domain (missing parts from reference TRBV30 and TRBJ2-1): SQTIHQWPATLVQPVGSPLSLECTVEGTSNPNLYWYRQAAGRGLQLLFYSVGIGQISSEVPQNLSASRPQDRQFILSSKKLLLSDSGFYLCAWRGRGSANEQFFGPGTRLTVL.

The chain joins TRBV6-8 to TRBJ2-7, with 7 bases lining up with TRBD1. CDR1 MNHGY and CDR2 SAAAGT come from the germline V gene. The CDR3 loop spans 15 amino acids. Trimming took 6 bases from V and 0 from J; bases not matched to a gene: 8. The CDR3 DNA follows: TGTGCCAGCAGCCGCGACAGGGCGGACTCCTACGAGCAGTACTTC. As protein: CASSRDRADSYEQYF.

Concerning this clone itself: The identical CDR3 is also encoded by other nucleotide sequences in the sample. CDR3 nucleotide sequence: TGTGCCAGCAGTTTATCGGGCAGCTCCTACGAGCAGTACTTC. It specifies CASSLSGSSYEQYF. The V call is TRBV27, the J call TRBJ2-7, with unresolved D. The CDR3 totals 14 residues. With 0 bases removed from V and 0 bases from J, the gap between germline ends came to 6 bases. The V gene's germline CDR1 is MNHEY and CDR2 SMNVEV (reference sequence).

The rearrangement joins TRBV18 to TRBJ2-2; D is unclear. Between the trimmed V and J ends, which lost 4 bases and 7 bases, there was a span of 13 bases. The germline V gene encodes CDR1 KGHSH and CDR2 LQKENI. CDR3 length: 14 amino acids. The CDR3: CASSQYPSNGELFF. CDR3 sequence (DNA): TGTGCCAGCTCACAGTACCCAAGCAACGGGGAGCTGTTTTTT. Using reference TRBV18 and TRBJ2-2 for the parts outside the CDR3, the full variable domain is NAGVMQNPRHLVRRRGQEARLRCSPMKGHSHVYWYRQLPEEGLKFMVYLQKENIIDESGMPKERFSAEFPKEGPSILRIQQVVRGDSAAYFCASSQYPSNGELFFGEGSRLTVL.

The CDR3 loop is CASSPGGTPLQPQHF. The CDR3 DNA reads TGTGCCAGCAGCCCCGGTGGTACGCCCCTTCAGCCCCAGCATTTT. The J gene is TRBJ1-5, the V gene TRBV7-9, with D hard to call. V lost 5 bases, J lost 6 bases, and 17 bases lay in between. Germline CDR1 reads SEHNR; CDR2 reads FQNEAQ (reference sequence). This CDR3 contains 15 residues. Based on the CDR3 plus reference TRBV7-9 and TRBJ1-5, the full variable domain is DTGVSQNPRHKITKRGQNVTFRCDPISEHNRLYWYRQTLGQGPEFLTYFQNEAQLEKSRLLSDRFSAERPKGSFSTLEIQRTEQGDSAMYLCASSPGGTPLQPQHFGDGTRLSIL.

This chain uses TRBV6-5 with TRBJ1-5; D gene ambiguous. V shed 6 bases and J shed 5 bases, with 5 bases lying between them. Per the germline V gene, CDR1 is MNHEY and CDR2 is SVGAGI. The CDR3 runs 11 residues. CDR3 sequence reads: CASSDYQPQHF. For the CDR3, the DNA is TGTGCCAGCAGCGACTATCAGCCCCAGCATTTT.

This rearrangement joins TRBV7-9 to TRBJ2-3, with D perhaps matching TRBD1 (5 bases). This CDR3 has 15 residues. From germline, CDR1 is SEHNR and CDR2 FQNEAQ (reference sequence). V was pared by 5 bases and J by 5 bases, with 17 bases between. The CDR3: CASSGAPGIGDTQYF. CDR3 nucleotides: TGTGCCAGCAGCGGCGCCCCAGGGATAGGAGATACGCAGTATTTT.

The chain combines TRBV12-5 with TRBJ2-3; 7 positions match TRBD1. This CDR3 contains 16 residues. The ends lost 3 bases at V and 3 bases at J; junction bases unmatched: 9. Looked up from germline, CDR1 is LGHNT and CDR2 is FRNRAP. The CDR3 here is CASGLYSTGSTDTQYF. The CDR3 DNA reads as TGTGCTAGTGGTTTATACTCGACAGGGAGTACAGATACGCAGTATTTT.

This chain joins TRBV10-2 and TRBJ1-3; D unresolved. Germline values: CDR1 WSHSY, CDR2 SAAADI. V shed 0 bases and J shed 2 bases, with 20 bases lying between them. The CDR3 runs 19 residues. The CDR3 reads CASSESGGEGWIAGNTIYF. The CDR3 DNA follows: TGCGCCAGCAGTGAGTCTGGTGGGGAGGGATGGATCGCTGGAAACACCATATATTTT.

The V call is TRBV13, the J call TRBJ1-2; 8 bases line up with TRBD1. Trimming removed 4 bases from V and 9 bases from J; junction bases left unmatched: 10. The CDR3 totals 14 residues. Germline V lookup: CDR1 PRHDT, CDR2 FYEKMQ (reference sequence). CDR3 region: CASSSETGGQSYTF. CDR3 DNA sequence: TGTGCCAGCAGCTCCGAAACAGGGGGTCAGAGCTACACCTTC.

CDR3 protein: CSVVLAGGTDTQYF. CDR3 bases: TGCAGCGTTGTATTGGCGGGGGGCACAGATACGCAGTATTTT. The rearrangement joins TRBV29-1 to TRBJ2-3; TRBD2 matches 7 bases. The junction had 5 bases not matched to a gene; V was cut back by 4 bases and J by 1 base. This CDR3 region has 14 residues. Germline values: CDR1 SQVTM, CDR2 ANQGSEA.

The genes are TRBV5-1 and TRBJ1-2; D might be TRBD1 (5 bases). The CDR3 spans 15 residues. V dropped 1 base and J dropped 5 bases, with 15 bases sitting between them. Looked up from germline, CDR1 is SGHRS and CDR2 is YFSETQ. The CDR3 loop is CASSLPPGTEYGYTF. CDR3 bases: TGCGCCAGCAGCTTGCCCCCCGGGACTGAGTATGGCTACACCTTC.

This chain joins TRBV27 and TRBJ1-2; D possibly corresponds to TRBD1 (5 bases). Germline V gene data show CDR1 as MNHEY and CDR2 as SMNVEV (reference sequence). Trimming stripped 8 bases from V and 6 bases from J, with 13 bases between. The CDR3 loop spans 12 amino acids. CDR3 coding DNA: TGTGCCAGCCGGGACGCGGGGCATGGCTACACCTTC. It translates to CASRDAGHGYTF.

This sequence joins TRBV11-3 and TRBJ2-1, with a possible D match to TRBD2 (6 bases). The V gene's germline CDR1 is SGHNT and CDR2 YENEEA. CDR3 length: 15 amino acids. V gave up 6 bases and J gave up 0 bases, with 12 bases separating them. The CDR3 is CASSAAGSSYNEQFF. The CDR3, as DNA: TGTGCCAGCAGTGCGGCGGGGAGCTCCTACAATGAGCAGTTCTTC.

The chain has TRBV4-1 and TRBJ2-7, with 7 nucleotides matching TRBD1. The germline gives CDR1 MGHRA, CDR2 YSYEKL. V lost 4 bases, J lost 6 bases, and 15 bases stayed unmatched. This CDR3 comprises 16 residues. The CDR3 region has the DNA TGCGCCAGCAGCCGAGCCGGACAGGCCGGGACCCGCGAGCAGTACTTC. Translation gives CASSRAGQAGTREQYF.

This rearrangement joins TRBV18 to TRBJ1-1; 7 bases agree with TRBD1. Germline V gives CDR1 KGHSH, CDR2 LQKENI. The J segment lost 4 bases and the V segment lost 2 bases, leaving 4 bases of the junction unmatched. The CDR3 is 14 residues long. DNA of the CDR3: TGTGCCAGCTCACCATGGGACAGTGGCACTGAAGCTTTCTTT. Translation gives CASSPWDSGTEAFF.

This clone was counted a single time. The CDR3: CASSQGTSGISSYNEQFF. DNA of the CDR3: TGCGCCAGCAGCCAGGGGACTAGCGGGATTTCTTCATACAATGAGCAGTTCTTC. The chain is built from TRBV4-1 and TRBJ2-1, with 13 bases lining up with TRBD2. The J segment lost 4 bases and the V segment lost 3 bases, leaving 9 bases of the junction unmatched. Germline V CDR1 and CDR2: MGHRA, YSYEKL. CDR3 length: 18 residues.

Only one count was recorded for this clone. The V and J genes are TRBV5-1 and TRBJ2-7, with D possibly matching TRBD1 (5 bases). CDR1 and CDR2 from the germline V gene are SGHRS and YFSETQ. The V end lost 0 bases, the J end lost 4 bases, and 14 bases lay between the germline ends. CDR3 length: 15 amino acids. In DNA form, the CDR3 reads TGCGCCAGCAGCTTGGGGGGCACACCATTGTACGAGCAGTACTTC. Translating it yields CASSLGGTPLYEQYF.

A few counts support this clone. The genes are TRBV5-4 and TRBJ1-1; weak D call: TRBD1 (5 bases). CDR3 length: 14 amino acids. Trimming shortened V by 2 bases and J by 4 bases, and 12 bases separated the two germline ends. Looked up from germline, CDR1 is SGHNT and CDR2 is YYREEE (reference sequence). Here the CDR3 reads CASSLDQGSTEAFF. The CDR3, as DNA: TGTGCCAGCAGCTTAGATCAGGGATCCACTGAAGCTTTCTTT.

The chain employs TRBV3-1 (or the pseudogene TRBV3-2) and TRBJ1-6; D is possibly TRBD1 (6 bases). Germline V gene lookup returns CDR1 LGHDT and CDR2 YNNKEL (reference sequence). CDR3 length: 14 amino acids. V was cut by 1 base and J by 10 bases, with 11 bases left in between. The CDR3: CASSQGGGGSPLHF. Written as DNA, the CDR3 is TGTGCCAGCAGCCAAGGAGGGGGTGGGTCACCCCTCCACTTT.